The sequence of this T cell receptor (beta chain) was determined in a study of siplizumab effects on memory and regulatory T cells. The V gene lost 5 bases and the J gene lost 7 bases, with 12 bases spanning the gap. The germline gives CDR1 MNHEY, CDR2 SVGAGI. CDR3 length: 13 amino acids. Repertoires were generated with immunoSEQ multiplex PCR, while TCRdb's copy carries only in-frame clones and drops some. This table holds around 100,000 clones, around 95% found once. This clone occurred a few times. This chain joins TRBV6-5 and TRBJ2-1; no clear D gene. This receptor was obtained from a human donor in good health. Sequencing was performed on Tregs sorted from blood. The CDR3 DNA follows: TGTGCCAGCAGTCGACAAGGACCAAATGAGCAGTTCTTC. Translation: CASSRQGPNEQFF.